This T cell receptor beta chain was observed in a study of CD4+ T cells in melanoma. This clone appeared once. Its specificity is unknown. Measured with immunoSEQ multiplex PCR; TCRdb has only the in-frame clones, and not every one. The data hold more than 12,000 clones, with roughly 84% observed a single time. Findings and caveats of the study: CD8+ T cell, macrophage and B cell function reportedly correlated with neoantigen-specific CD4+ T cells. Neoantigen-specific CD4+ T cells in melanoma reportedly had diverse differentiation states.

This TCR was sampled from a human donor with melanoma. The specimen sequenced was cells from a culture (not recorded whether cultured in vitro).

CDR3 coding DNA: TGTGCCAGCAGCTCCTGGGGGGCCCTTAACACTGAAGCTTTCTTT. Protein product: CASSSWGALNTEAFF. The chain joins TRBV5-4 to TRBJ1-1, with D possibly being TRBD1 (6 bases). The CDR3 is 15 amino acids. The germline V and J ends were trimmed by 3 bases and 2 bases, with 14 bases remaining between them. From germline, CDR1 is SGHNT and CDR2 YYREEE (reference sequence).